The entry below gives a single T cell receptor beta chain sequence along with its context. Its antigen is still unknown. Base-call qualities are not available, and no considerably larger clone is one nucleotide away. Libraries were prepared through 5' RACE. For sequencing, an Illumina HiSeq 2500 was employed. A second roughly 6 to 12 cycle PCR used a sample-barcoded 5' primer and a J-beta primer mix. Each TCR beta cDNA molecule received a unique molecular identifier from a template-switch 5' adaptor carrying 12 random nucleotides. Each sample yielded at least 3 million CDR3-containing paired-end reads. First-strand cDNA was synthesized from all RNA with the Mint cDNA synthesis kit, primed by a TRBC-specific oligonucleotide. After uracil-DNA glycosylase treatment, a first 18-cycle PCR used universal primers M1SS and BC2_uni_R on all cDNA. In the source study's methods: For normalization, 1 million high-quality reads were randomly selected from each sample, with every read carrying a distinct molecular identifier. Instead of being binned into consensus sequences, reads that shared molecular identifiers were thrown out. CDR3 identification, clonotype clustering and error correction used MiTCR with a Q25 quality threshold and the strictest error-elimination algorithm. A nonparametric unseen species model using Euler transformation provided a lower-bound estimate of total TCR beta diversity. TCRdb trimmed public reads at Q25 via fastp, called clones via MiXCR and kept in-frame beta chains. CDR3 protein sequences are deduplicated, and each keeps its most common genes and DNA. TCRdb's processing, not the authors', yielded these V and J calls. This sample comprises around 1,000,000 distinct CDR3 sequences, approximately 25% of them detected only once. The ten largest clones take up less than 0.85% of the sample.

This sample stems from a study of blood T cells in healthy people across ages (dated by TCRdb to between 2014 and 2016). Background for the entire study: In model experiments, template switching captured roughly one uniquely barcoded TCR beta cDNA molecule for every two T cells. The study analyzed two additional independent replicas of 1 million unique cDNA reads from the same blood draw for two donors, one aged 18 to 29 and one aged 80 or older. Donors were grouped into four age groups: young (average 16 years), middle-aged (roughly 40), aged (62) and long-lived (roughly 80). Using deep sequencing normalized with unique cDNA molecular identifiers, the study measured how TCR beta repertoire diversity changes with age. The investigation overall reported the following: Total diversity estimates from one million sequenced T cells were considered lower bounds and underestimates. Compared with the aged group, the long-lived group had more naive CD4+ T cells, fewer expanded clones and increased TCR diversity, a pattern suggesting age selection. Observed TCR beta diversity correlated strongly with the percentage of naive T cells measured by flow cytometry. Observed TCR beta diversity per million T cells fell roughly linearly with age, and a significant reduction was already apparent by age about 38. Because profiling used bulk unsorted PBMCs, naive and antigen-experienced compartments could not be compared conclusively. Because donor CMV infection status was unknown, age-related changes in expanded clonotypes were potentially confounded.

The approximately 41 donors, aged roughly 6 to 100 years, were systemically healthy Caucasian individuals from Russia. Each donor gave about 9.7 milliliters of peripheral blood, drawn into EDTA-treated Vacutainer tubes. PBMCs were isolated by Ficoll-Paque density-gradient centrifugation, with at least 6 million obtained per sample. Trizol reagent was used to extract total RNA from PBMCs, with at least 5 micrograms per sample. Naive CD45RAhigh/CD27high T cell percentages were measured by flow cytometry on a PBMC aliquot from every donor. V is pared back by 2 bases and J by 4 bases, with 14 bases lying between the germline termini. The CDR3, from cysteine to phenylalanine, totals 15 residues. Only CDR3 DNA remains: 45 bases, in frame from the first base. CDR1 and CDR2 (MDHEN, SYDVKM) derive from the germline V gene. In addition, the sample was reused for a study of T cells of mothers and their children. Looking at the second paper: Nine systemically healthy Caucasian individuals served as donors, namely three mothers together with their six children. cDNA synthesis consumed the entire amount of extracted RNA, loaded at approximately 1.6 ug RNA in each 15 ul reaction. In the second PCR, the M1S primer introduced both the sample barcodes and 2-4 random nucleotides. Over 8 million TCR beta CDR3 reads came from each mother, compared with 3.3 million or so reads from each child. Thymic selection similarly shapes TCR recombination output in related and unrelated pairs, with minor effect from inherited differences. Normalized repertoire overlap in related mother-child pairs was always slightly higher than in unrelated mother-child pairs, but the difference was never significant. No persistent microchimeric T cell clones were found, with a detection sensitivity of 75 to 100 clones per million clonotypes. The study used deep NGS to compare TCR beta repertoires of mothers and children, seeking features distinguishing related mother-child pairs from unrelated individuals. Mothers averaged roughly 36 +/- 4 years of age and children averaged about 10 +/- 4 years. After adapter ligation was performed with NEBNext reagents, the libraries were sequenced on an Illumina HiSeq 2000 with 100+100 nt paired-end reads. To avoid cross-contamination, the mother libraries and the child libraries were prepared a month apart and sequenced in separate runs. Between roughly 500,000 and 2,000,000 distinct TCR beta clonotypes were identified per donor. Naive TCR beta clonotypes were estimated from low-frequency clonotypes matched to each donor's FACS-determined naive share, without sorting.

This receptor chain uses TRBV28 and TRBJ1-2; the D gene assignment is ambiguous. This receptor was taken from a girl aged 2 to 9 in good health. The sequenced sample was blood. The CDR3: CASSLNLGKGYGYTF. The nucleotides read TGTGCCAGCAGTTTAAATCTGGGGAAGGGCTATGGCTACACCTTC.